Listed below are T cell receptor beta chains from one sample, sequenced in a study of regulatory T cells in long-lasting Graves disease. TCRdb re-derived calls from the multiplex PCR reads in MiXCR, one entry per CDR3 protein. This sample has hundreds of thousands of distinct CDR3 sequences, with 16% found just once. These data were likewise used in another study, on T cells in Graves' hyperthyroidism and ophthalmopathy.

The sample consisted of peripheral blood mononuclear cells (PBMCs), taken at new diagnosis, from a patient treated with antithyroid drugs. The receptors stem from a man between 35 and 55 years old with Graves disease. Each CDR3 is given with its conserved first and last residue. D genes are given only for firm matches. The listing skips clone size in some rows; elsewhere it reads once, few, many or a size class.

D | J | V | size | DNA | CDR3
- | TRBJ2-3 | TRBV9 | many | TGTGCCAGCAGCCCACCCCGTACAGATACGCAGTATTTT | CASSPPRTDTQYF
TRBD1 | TRBJ2-7 | TRBV24-1 | - | TGTGCCACCAGTGCCTCCGGGACAGGGGGCTACGAGCAGTACTTC | CATSASGTGGYEQYF
- | TRBJ1-3 | TRBV7-9 | few | TGTGCCAGCAGCTCCCAGCAAGGGTCACATTTT | CASSSQQGSHF
TRBD1 | TRBJ2-5 | TRBV10-3 | few | TGTGCCATCAGCCCCATCTTAGGACAGGGGCAGGAGACCCAGTACTTC | CAISPILGQGQETQYF
TRBD2 | TRBJ2-3 | TRBV20-1 | - | TGCAGTGCTAGTCTCTATAGGACTAGCGGGAAGGTCAATTTGGTCACAGATACGCAGTATTTT | CSASLYRTSGKVNLVTDTQYF
- | TRBJ2-1 | TRBV9 | many | TGTGCCAGCAGCGCCTCCGGGGGGCCGCTCTCCTACAATGAGCAGTTCTTC | CASSASGGPLSYNEQFF
- | TRBJ1-5 | TRBV2 | many | TGTGCCAGCAAGGGAAACTCGGGCTATAGCAATCAGCCCCAGCATTTT | CASKGNSGYSNQPQHF
- | TRBJ1-1 | TRBV6-1 | many | TGTGCCAGCAGAGGACATATGTACACTGAAGCTTTCTTT | CASRGHMYTEAFF
TRBD2 | TRBJ2-3 | TRBV3-1 | few | TGTGCCAGCAGCCAAGAAGGGCTAGCGGTAGTCACAGATACGCAGTATTTT | CASSQEGLAVVTDTQYF
- | TRBJ1-3 | TRBV7-2 | - | TGTGCCAGCAGCTTAGACATGGCGAGTGGAAACACCATATATTTT | CASSLDMASGNTIYF
- | TRBJ1-1 | TRBV20-1 | - | TGCAGTGCCAGAACCAGGGGCTGGAACACTGAAGCTTTCTTT | CSARTRGWNTEAFF
TRBD1 | TRBJ2-1 | TRBV24-1 | - | TGTGCCACCAGAGCCAGGGGGAATTACAATGAGCAGTTCTTC | CATRARGNYNEQFF
- | TRBJ1-1 | TRBV6-2/TRBV6-3 | - | TGTGCCAGCAGTTTCGCGCAGGGATCTGAAGCTTTCTTT | CASSFAQGSEAFF
TRBD1 | TRBJ2-2 | TRBV6-5 | many | TGTGCCAGCAGTTACCGGACAGGGGTCTATTTAGCGGGGGAGCTGTTTTTT | CASSYRTGVYLAGELFF
TRBD1 | TRBJ1-3 | TRBV29-1 | - | TGCAGCGTGACCAGACAGGGCCCCAGCTCTGGAAACACCATATATTTT | CSVTRQGPSSGNTIYF
TRBD1 | TRBJ2-5 | TRBV20-1 | many | TGCAGTGCCCCCGGGACAGGGATCGGACCGGAGACCCAGTACTTC | CSAPGTGIGPETQYF
- | TRBJ2-7 | TRBV20-1 | few | TGCAGTGCAGGGGCCGGGACATCCTCCTACGAGCAGTACTTC | CSAGAGTSSYEQYF
TRBD2 | TRBJ2-7 | TRBV5-6 | few | TGTGCCAGCAGCCCCGGACTAGTGAGGTACGAGCAGTACTTC | CASSPGLVRYEQYF
TRBD2 | TRBJ2-7 | TRBV7-2 | - | TGTGCCAGCAGCCTCCGGACTAGCGGGATTAGCTCCTACGAGCAGTACTTC | CASSLRTSGISSYEQYF
TRBD1 | TRBJ2-7 | TRBV2 | - | TGTGCCAGCAGTGAAGATCCAGGGGGCCGATACGAGCAGTACTTC | CASSEDPGGRYEQYF
TRBD2 | TRBJ2-3 | TRBV20-1 | many | TGCAGTGCTAATACCCTAGCGGCCCGGGGAGATACGCAGTATTTT | CSANTLAARGDTQYF
- | TRBJ1-2 | TRBV12-3/TRBV12-4 | - | TGTGCCAGCAGTAGCTCTCCCAGGGTATTCTATGGCTACACCTTC | CASSSSPRVFYGYTF